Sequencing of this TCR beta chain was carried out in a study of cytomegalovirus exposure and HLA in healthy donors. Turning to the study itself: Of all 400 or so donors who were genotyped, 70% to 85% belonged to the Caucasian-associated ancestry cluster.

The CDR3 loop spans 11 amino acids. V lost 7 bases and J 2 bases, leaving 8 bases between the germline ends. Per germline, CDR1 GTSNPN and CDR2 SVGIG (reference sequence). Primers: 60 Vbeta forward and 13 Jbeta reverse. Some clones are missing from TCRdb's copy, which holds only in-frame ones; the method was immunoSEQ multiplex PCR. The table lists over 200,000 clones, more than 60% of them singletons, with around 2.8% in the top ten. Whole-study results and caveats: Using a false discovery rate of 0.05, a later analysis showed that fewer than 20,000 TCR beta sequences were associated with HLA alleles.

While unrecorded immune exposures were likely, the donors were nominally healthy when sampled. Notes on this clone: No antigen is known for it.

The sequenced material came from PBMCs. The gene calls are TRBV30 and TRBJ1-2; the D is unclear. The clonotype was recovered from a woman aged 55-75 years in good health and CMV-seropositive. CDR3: CAYEQNYGYTF. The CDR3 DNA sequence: TGTGCCTATGAACAGAACTATGGCTACACCTTC.